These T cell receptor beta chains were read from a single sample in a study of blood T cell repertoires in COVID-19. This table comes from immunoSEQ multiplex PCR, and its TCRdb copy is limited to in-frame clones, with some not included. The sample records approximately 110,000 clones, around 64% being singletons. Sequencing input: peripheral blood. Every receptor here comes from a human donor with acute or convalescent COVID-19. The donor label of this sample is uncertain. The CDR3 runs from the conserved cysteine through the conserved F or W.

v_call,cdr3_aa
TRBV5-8,CASSRFRERGYTF
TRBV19,CASGDFYPNQPQHF
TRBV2,CASKDARGGRGNEQFF
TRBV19,CASWTGPRYGYTF
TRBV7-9,CASSLNRGTTEAFF
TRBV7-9,CASSLGGGKGNTIYF
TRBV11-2,CASSLAGQTQYF
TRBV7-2,CASSSGRIVVAEAFF
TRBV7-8,CASSLGATQPQHF
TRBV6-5,CASSYGQHNSPLHF
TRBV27,CASSFRGGNYNEQFF
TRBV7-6,CASSLDGEKLFF
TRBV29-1,CSYLRAGRTEAFF
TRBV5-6,CASSLGGVNEQFF
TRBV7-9,CASSLRGRDRDPKTNEQFF
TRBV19,CASSIQGADTQYF
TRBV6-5,CASSSSGTGPPYGYTF
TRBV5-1,CASSLGWTSGGSTDTQYF
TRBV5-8,CASSLAGTSGGTDTQYF
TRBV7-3,CASSSGQGRDTQYF
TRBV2,CASTLQETNYGYTF
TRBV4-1,CASSQALGGSSYNSPLHF
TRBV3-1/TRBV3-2,CASSRGPPGQLNEKLFF
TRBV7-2,CASSLGRTQETQYF
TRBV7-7,CASSPNRQRGGGTQYF
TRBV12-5,CASGFQTEAFF
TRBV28,CASSPGQGQSTLHF
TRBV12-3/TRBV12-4,CASSPRATLSAFF
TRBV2,CASSGEALGRVGDEQFF
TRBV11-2,CASSALTANTEAFF
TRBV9,CASSPTGLGAEQYF
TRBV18,CASSPLAVYNYGYTF
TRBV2,CASSDFETGNYGYTF
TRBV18,CASSPGTGNEQFF
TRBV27,CASSLLGPGELFF
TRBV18,CASSRAREQPQHF
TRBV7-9,CASSLGAGKKETQYF
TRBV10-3,CAISESNVYPGTQYF
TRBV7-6,CASTRLAGGRSSYNEQFF
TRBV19,CASSHPRGTGLYEQYF
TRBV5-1,CASSLLPGQEEAFF
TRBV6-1,CASSDGFMNTEAFF
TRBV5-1,CASSLEQGYSYGYTF
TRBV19,CASRSYNEQFF
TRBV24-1,CATSDLTPGIGTGELFF
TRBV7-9,CASSLVSDTQYF
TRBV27,CASSLTGVNEKLFF
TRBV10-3,CAIRQGTGENYGYTF
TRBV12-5,CASGFDRGSYNEQFF
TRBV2,CASIRGSSTDTQYF
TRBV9,CASSAPSSGPSTDTQYF
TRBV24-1,CATSDQGQGRDNEQFF
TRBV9,CASSEGGGGSYEQYF
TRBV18,CASSPRQGVTETQYF
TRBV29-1,CSVGASRGGELFF
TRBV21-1,CASSIGVLGPAGEQYF
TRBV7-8,CASSFVRGHEQFF
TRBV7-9,CASSLDTKLFF
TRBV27,CASSSLDREGYGYTF
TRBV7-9,CASSSTVSGYTF